This T cell receptor beta chain was profiled in a study of blood T cell repertoires in COVID-19. Study overall: PBMCs, B-cell-depleted T cells, or T cells were the source of the cDNA or gDNA that made up the material.

Clones were sequenced by immunoSEQ multiplex PCR, and TCRdb holds only the in-frame ones, with some missing. In the table there are 200,000 to 300,000 clones, less than 90% of which are singletons. The sequence was obtained from a woman between 35 and 50 years old who had recovered from COVID-19. The sequencing sample was made of peripheral blood.

Here the CDR3 reads CATKSLRGEQFF. As DNA, the CDR3 is TGTGCCACAAAGTCTCTGCGGGGTGAGCAGTTCTTC. The rearrangement uses TRBV10-3 and TRBJ2-1; D is possibly TRBD2 (6 bases). CDR1 is ENHRY and CDR2 is SYGVKD in the germline V gene. The V gene lost 10 bases and the J gene lost 9 bases, with 16 bases spanning the gap. CDR3 length: 12 residues.